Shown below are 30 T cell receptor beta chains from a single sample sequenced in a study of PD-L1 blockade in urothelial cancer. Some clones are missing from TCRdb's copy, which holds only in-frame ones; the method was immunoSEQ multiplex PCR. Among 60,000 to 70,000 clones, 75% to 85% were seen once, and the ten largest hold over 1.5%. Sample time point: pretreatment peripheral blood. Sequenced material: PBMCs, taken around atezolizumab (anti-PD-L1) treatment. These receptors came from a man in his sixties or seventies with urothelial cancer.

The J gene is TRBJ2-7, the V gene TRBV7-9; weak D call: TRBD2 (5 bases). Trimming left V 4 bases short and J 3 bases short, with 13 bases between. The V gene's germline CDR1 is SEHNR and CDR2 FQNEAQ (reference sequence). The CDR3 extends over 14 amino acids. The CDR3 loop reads CASSSHGEVYEQYF. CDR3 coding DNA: TGTGCCAGCAGCTCCCACGGGGAAGTCTACGAGCAGTACTTC.

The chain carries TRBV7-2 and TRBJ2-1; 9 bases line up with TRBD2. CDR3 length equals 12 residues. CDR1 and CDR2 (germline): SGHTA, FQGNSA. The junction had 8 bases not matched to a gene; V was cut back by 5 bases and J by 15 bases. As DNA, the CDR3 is TGTGCCAGCAGCGTTTATAGCGGGAGTCCGTTCTTC. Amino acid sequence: CASSVYSGSPFF. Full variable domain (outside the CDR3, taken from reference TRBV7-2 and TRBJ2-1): GAGVSQSPSNKVTEKGKDVELRCDPISGHTALYWYRQSLGQGLEFLIYFQGNSAPDKSGLPSDRFSAERTGGSVSTLTIQRTQQEDSAVYLCASSVYSGSPFFGPGTRLTVL.

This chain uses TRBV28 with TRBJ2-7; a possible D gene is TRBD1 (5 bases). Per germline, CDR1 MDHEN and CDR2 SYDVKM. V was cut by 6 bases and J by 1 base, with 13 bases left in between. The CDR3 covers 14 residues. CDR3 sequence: CASSRTRQSYEQYF. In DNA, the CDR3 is TGTGCCAGCAGCCGGACCAGACAGTCCTACGAGCAGTACTTC.

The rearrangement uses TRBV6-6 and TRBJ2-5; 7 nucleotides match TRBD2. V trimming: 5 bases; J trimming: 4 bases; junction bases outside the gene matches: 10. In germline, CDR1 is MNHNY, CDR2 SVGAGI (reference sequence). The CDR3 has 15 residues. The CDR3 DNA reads TGTGCCAGCAGTCGGCGGGGGACTTTAGGAGAGACCCAGTACTTC. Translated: CASSRRGTLGETQYF.

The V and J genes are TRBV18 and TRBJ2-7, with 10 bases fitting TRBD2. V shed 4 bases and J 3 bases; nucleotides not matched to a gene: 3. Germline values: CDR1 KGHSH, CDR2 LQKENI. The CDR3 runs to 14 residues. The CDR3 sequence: CASSLAGGLYEQYF. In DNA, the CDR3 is TGTGCCAGCTCACTAGCGGGAGGCCTCTACGAGCAGTACTTC.

The CDR3 here is CSVEVPSSGNTIYF. For the CDR3, the DNA is TGCAGCGTTGAAGTTCCCAGCTCTGGAAACACCATATATTTT. The gene calls are TRBV29-1 and TRBJ1-3; D unclear. The CDR3 runs to 14 residues. Trimming shortened V by 1 base and J by 0 bases, and 7 bases separated the two germline ends. Germline CDR1 SQVTM, CDR2 ANQGSEA.

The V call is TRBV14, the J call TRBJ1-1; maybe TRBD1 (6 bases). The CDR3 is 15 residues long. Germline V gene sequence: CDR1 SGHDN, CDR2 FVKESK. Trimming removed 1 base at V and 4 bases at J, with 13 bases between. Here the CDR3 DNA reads TGTGCCAGCAGCCAAGCCTCCTTGGGGGCCACTGAAGCTTTCTTT. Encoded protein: CASSQASLGATEAFF.

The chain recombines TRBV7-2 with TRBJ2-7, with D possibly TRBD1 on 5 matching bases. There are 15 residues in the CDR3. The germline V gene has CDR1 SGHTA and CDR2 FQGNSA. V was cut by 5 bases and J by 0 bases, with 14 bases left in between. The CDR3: CASSGQKGASYEQYF. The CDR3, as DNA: TGTGCCAGCAGCGGACAAAAGGGTGCCTCCTACGAGCAGTACTTC. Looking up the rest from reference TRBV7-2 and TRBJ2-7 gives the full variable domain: GAGVSQSPSNKVTEKGKDVELRCDPISGHTALYWYRQSLGQGLEFLIYFQGNSAPDKSGLPSDRFSAERTGGSVSTLTIQRTQQEDSAVYLCASSGQKGASYEQYFGPGTRLTVT.

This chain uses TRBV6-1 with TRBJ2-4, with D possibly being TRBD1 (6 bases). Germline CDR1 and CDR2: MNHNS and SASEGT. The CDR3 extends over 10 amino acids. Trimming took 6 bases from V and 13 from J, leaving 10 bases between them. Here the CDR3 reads CASSAQGQYF. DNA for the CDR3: TGTGCCAGCAGCGCGCAGGGGCAGTACTTC.

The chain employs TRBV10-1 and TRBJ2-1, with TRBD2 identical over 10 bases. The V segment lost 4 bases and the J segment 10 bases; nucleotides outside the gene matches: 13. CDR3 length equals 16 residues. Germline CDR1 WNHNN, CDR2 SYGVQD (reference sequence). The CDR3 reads CASSGTSGRAGEEQFF. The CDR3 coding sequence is TGCGCCAGCAGTGGGACCAGCGGGAGGGCAGGGGAAGAGCAGTTCTTC.

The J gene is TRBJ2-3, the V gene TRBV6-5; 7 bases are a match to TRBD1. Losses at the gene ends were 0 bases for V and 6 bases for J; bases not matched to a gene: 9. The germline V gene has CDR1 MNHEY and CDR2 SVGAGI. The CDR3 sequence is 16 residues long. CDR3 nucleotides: TGTGCCAGCAGTTACTCCGGGAAACAACAGGGGGATACGCAGTATTTT. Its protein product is CASSYSGKQQGDTQYF.

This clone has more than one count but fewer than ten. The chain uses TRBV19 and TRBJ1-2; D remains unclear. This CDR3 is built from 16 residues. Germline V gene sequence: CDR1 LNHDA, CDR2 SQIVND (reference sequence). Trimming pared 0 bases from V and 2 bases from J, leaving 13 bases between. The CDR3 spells CASSIDRGVTNYGYTF. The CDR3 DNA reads TGTGCCAGTAGTATAGATAGAGGCGTTACCAACTATGGCTACACCTTC.

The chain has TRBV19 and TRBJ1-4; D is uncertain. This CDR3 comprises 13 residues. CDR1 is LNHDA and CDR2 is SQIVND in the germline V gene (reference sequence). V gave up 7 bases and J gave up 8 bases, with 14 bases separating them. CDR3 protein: CASTPGGYEKLFF. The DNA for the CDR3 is TGTGCCAGTACTCCCGGCGGGTACGAAAAACTGTTTTTT. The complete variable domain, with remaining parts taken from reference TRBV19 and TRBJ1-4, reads DGGITQSPKYLFRKEGQNVTLSCEQNLNHDAMYWYRQDPGQGLRLIYYSQIVNDFQKGDIAEGYSVSREKKESFPLTVTSAQKNPTAFYLCASTPGGYEKLFFGSGTQLSVL.

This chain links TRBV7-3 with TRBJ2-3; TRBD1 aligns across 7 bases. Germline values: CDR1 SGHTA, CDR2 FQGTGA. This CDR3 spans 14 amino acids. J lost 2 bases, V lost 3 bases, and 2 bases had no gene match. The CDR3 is CASSLGQPTDTQYF. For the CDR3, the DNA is TGTGCCAGCAGCTTGGGACAGCCCACAGATACGCAGTATTTT.

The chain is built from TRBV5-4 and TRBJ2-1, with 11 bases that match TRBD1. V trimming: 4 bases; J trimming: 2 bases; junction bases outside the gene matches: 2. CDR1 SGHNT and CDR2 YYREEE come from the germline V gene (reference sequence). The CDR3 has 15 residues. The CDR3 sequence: CASSLGQGAYNEQFF. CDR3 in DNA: TGTGCCAGCAGCCTGGGACAGGGGGCCTACAATGAGCAGTTCTTC.

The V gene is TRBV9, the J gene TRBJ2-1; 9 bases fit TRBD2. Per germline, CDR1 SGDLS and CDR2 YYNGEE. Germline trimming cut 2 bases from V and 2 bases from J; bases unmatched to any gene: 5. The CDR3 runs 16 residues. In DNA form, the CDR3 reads TGTGCCAGCAGCGTGGATAGCGGGAGAGCCTACAATGAGCAGTTCTTC. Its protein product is CASSVDSGRAYNEQFF.

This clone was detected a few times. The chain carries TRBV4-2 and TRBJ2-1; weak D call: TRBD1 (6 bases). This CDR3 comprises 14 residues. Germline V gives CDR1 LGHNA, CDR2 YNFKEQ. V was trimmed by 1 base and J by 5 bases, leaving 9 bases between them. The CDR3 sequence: CASSQARDNNEQFF. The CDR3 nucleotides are TGTGCCAGCAGCCAAGCCCGGGACAACAATGAGCAGTTCTTC.

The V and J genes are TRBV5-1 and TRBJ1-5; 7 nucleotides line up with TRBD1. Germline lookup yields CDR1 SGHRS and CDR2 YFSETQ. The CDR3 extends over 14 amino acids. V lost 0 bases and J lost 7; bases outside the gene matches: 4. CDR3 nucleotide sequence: TGCGCCAGCAGCTTGGAGGGACAGACACAGCCCCAGCATTTT. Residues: CASSLEGQTQPQHF.

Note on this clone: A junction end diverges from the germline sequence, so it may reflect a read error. CDR3 loop: CSVEPGTGHF. DNA of the CDR3: TGCAGCGTTGAACCAGGGACAGGGCACTTC. The chain combines TRBV29-1 with TRBJ2-5; 9 bases line up with TRBD1. Germline CDR1 is SQVTM and CDR2 is ANQGSEA. This CDR3 region has 10 residues.

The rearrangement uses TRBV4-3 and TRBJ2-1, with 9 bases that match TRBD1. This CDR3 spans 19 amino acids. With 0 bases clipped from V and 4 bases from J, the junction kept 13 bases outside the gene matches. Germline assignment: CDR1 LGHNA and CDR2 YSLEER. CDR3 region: CASSQDPAAGTGKYNEQFF. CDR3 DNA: TGCGCCAGCAGCCAAGACCCGGCAGCGGGGACAGGGAAATACAATGAGCAGTTCTTC.

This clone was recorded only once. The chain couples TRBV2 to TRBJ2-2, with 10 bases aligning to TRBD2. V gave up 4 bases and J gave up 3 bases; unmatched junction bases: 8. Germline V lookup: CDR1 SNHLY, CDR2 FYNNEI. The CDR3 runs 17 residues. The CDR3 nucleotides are TGTGCCAGCAGTGCCTTCCCTAGCGGGAGTCACACCGGGGAGCTGTTTTTT. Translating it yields CASSAFPSGSHTGELFF.

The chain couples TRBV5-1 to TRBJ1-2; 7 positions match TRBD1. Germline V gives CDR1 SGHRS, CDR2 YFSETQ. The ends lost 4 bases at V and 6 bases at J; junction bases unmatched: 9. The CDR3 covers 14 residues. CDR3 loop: CASSPGQISDGYTF. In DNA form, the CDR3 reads TGCGCCAGCAGCCCGGGACAGATATCGGATGGCTACACCTTC.

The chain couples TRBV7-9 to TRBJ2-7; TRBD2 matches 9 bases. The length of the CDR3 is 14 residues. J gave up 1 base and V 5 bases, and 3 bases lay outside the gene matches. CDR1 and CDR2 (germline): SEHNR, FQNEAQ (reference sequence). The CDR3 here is CASSQSGRSYEQYF. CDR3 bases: TGTGCCAGCAGCCAGAGCGGGAGGTCCTACGAGCAGTACTTC.

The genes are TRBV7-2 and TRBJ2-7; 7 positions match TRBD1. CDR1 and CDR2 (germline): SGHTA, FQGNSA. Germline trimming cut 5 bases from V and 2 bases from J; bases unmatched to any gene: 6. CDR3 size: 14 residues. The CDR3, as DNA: TGTGCCAGCAGCCCCTACAGGGGAACCTACGAGCAGTACTTC. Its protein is CASSPYRGTYEQYF.

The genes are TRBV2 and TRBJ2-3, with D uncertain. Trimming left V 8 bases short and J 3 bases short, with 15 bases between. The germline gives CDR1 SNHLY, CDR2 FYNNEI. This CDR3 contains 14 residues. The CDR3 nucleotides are TGTGCCAGCGAGAGGTTGGTCCTAACAGATACGCAGTATTTT. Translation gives CASERLVLTDTQYF.

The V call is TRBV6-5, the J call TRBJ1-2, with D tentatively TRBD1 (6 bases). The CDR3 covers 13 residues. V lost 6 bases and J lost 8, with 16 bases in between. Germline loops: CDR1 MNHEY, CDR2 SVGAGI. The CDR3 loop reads CASRDAGVSGYTF. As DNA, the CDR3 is TGTGCCAGCAGGGACGCAGGGGTAAGCGGCTACACCTTC.

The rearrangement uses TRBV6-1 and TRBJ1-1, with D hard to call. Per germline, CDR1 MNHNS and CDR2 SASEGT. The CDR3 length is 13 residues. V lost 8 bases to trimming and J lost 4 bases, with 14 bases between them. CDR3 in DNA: TGTGCCAGCGCCGGATCGGGGATCACTGAAGCTTTCTTT. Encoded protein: CASAGSGITEAFF.

The CDR3 protein is CASSDSEEQYF. CDR3 coding DNA: TGTGCCAGCAGTGATAGCGAAGAGCAGTACTTC. The chain carries TRBV2 and TRBJ2-7, with D possibly being TRBD2 (5 bases). Trimming removed 3 bases from V and 7 bases from J, with 7 bases in between. The germline gives CDR1 SNHLY, CDR2 FYNNEI. The CDR3 sequence is 11 residues long.

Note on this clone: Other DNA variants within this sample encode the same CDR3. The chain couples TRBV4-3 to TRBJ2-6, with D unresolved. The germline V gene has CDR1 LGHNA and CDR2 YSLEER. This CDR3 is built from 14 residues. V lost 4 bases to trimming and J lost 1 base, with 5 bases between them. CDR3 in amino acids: CASSPFSGANVLTF. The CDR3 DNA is TGCGCCAGCAGCCCCTTTTCTGGGGCCAACGTCCTGACTTTC.

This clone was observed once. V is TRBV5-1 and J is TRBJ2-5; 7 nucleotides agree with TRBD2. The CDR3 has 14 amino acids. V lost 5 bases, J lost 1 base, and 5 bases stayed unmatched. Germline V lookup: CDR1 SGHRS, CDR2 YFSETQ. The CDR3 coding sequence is TGCGCCAGCAGTCGGGACTACCTCCAAGAGACCCAGTACTTC. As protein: CASSRDYLQETQYF.